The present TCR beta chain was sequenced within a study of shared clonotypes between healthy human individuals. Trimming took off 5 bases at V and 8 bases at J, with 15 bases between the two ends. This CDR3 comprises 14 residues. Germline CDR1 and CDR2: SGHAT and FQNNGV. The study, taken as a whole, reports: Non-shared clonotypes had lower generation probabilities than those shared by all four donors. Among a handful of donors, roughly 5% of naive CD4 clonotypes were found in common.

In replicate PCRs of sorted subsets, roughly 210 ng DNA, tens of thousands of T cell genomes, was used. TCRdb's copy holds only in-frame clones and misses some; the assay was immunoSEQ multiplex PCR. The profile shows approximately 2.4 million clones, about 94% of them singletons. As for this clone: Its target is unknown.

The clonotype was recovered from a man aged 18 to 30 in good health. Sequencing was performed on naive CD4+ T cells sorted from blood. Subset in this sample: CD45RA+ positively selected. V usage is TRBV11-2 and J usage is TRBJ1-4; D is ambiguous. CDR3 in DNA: TGTGCCAGCAGCCCTGGGTTATCGCGCGAAAAACTGTTTTTT. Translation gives CASSPGLSREKLFF.